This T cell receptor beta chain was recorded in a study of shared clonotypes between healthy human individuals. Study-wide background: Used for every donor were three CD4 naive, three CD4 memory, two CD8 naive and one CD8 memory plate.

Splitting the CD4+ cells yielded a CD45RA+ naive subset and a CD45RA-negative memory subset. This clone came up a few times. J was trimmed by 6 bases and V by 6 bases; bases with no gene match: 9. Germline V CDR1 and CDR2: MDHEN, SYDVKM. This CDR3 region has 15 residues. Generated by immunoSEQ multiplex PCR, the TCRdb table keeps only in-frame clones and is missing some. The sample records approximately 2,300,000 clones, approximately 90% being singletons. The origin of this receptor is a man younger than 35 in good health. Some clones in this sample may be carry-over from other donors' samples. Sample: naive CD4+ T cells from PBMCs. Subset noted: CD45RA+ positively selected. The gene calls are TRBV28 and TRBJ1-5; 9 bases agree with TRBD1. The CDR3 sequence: CASSMPGQGGQPQHF. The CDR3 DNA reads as TGTGCCAGCAGCATGCCGGGACAGGGCGGTCAGCCCCAGCATTTT.